The entry that follows covers one T cell receptor (beta chain) sequence. These data belong to a study of blood T cell repertoires in COVID-19. Overall study: The origin of the acute and convalescent COVID-19 samples was the United States, Italy and Spain. Nucleic acid was either cDNA or gDNA, and it came from T cells, B-cell-depleted T cells, or PBMCs.

The germline gives CDR1 MNHNS, CDR2 SASEGT. V was clipped by 1 base and J by 6 bases, with 16 bases between them. The CDR3 extends over 16 amino acids. As handled by the study authors: It was from reference gene primer amplification that nucleated cell counts were estimated. The table came from immunoSEQ multiplex PCR; TCRdb's copy has only in-frame clones and leaves some out. The V and J calls and clone size are taken from that table; D and trimming were inferred from the DNA. Of a few hundred thousand clones in the sample, about four fifths were seen once. The receptor was isolated from a man in his thirties or forties who had recovered from COVID-19. The specimen was peripheral blood. The V and J genes are TRBV6-1 and TRBJ1-3, with D perhaps matching TRBD1 (5 bases). DNA for the CDR3: TGTGCCAGCAGTGAAGAGTTTTGGGTAGGGGAAAACACCATATATTTT. It encodes CASSEEFWVGENTIYF.